This is a list of T cell receptor beta chains from one sample in a study of cytomegalovirus exposure and HLA in healthy donors. Assay: immunoSEQ multiplex PCR; the TCRdb copy retains only in-frame clones and omits some. The sample lists about 82,000 clones; about 68% were seen once. Sequenced sample: PBMCs. These receptor sequences come from a young man in good health and CMV-seropositive. CDR3s include the opening cysteine and the closing phenylalanine or tryptophan. D genes are given only for firm matches. Size is stated for part of the rows, as once, few or many counts, or as a class when the clone is expanded.

d_gene	len	v_gene	abundance	j_gene	CDR3aa	CDR3nt
-	16	TRBV21-1	-	TRBJ2-7	CASSKAGMGGSGEQYF	TGTGCCAGCAGCAAAGCAGGGATGGGGGGGTCGGGGGAGCAGTACTTC
-	16	TRBV10-2	-	TRBJ1-2	CASTVERPRLEDGYTF	TGCGCCAGCACCGTTGAACGTCCGCGCCTCGAGGATGGCTACACCTTC
TRBD1	15	TRBV30	-	TRBJ2-7	CAWNSPGQTLYEQYF	TGTGCCTGGAATTCTCCGGGACAGACCCTCTACGAGCAGTACTTC
TRBD2	15	TRBV19	-	TRBJ2-3	CASSTGTRVRDTQYF	TGTGCCAGTAGTACCGGGACTAGGGTTCGAGATACGCAGTATTTT
TRBD2	16	TRBV5-4	once	TRBJ2-3	CASSLPSGGTTDTQYF	TGTGCCAGCAGCTTGCCGAGCGGGGGGACCACAGATACGCAGTATTTT
TRBD2	16	TRBV28	few	TRBJ2-5	CASSLWLAGVGETQYF	TGTGCCAGCAGTTTATGGCTAGCGGGAGTTGGGGAGACCCAGTACTTC
-	16	TRBV15	-	TRBJ2-3	CATSRGGRPSTDTQYF	TGTGCCACCAGCAGAGGGGGCAGACCTAGCACAGATACGCAGTATTTT
TRBD1	14	TRBV12-5	-	TRBJ1-2	CASGFTRTGAGYTF	TGTGCTAGTGGTTTCACGCGAACAGGGGCCGGCTACACCTTC
TRBD1	16	TRBV5-6	-	TRBJ1-3	CASSLLGQGSGNTIYF	TGTGCCAGCAGCTTGTTGGGACAGGGATCTGGAAACACCATATATTTT
-	16	TRBV19	-	TRBJ1-5	CASSRGGKGSNQPQHF	TGTGCCAGTAGTAGGGGGGGGAAGGGTAGCAATCAGCCCCAGCATTTT
TRBD2	14	TRBV2	-	TRBJ2-3	CASSALAGADTQYF	TGTGCCAGCAGTGCACTAGCGGGTGCGGATACGCAGTATTTT
-	12	TRBV7-2	-	TRBJ1-5	CASSFPDQPQHF	TGTGCCAGCAGCTTTCCTGATCAGCCCCAGCATTTT
-	14	TRBV5-1	few	TRBJ2-3	CASSLTSPTDTQYF	TGCGCCAGCAGCTTAACTAGCCCCACAGATACGCAGTATTTT
TRBD1	15	TRBV7-2	-	TRBJ1-5	CASSYDRGGNQPQHF	TGTGCCAGCAGTTACGACAGGGGTGGGAATCAGCCCCAGCATTTT
-	15	TRBV5-4	-	TRBJ2-7	CASSKEGYRPYEQYF	TGTGCCAGCAGCAAGGAGGGCTATCGTCCCTACGAGCAGTACTTC
TRBD2	15	TRBV11-1	few	TRBJ2-2	CASRSSGSDTGELFF	TGTGCCAGCAGATCCAGCGGGAGTGACACCGGGGAGCTGTTTTTT
-	15	TRBV18	few	TRBJ2-7	CASSLTGDGGYEQYF	TGTGCCAGCTCACTCACAGGGGACGGGGGCTACGAGCAGTACTTC
TRBD1	12	TRBV7-2	-	TRBJ1-1	CASSLGDRGAFF	TGTGCCAGCAGCTTAGGGGACAGGGGAGCTTTCTTT
TRBD2	15	TRBV7-3	-	TRBJ2-2	CASSFPLAGPGELFF	TGTGCCAGCAGCTTCCCACTAGCGGGCCCCGGGGAGCTGTTTTTT
TRBD2	16	TRBV7-2	-	TRBJ2-7	CASLEVLAGVTSEQYF	TGTGCCAGCTTAGAGGTATTGGCGGGAGTTACAAGCGAGCAGTACTTC
TRBD1	14	TRBV5-4	-	TRBJ1-1	CASSLVQGDTEAFF	TGTGCCAGCAGCTTGGTCCAGGGGGACACTGAAGCTTTCTTT
-	13	TRBV19	once	TRBJ2-5	CASSRTVGETQYF	TGTGCCAGTAGTAGGACAGTAGGCGAGACCCAGTACTTC
-	18	TRBV27	-	TRBJ2-1	CASSLPPPRMFYSSEQFF	TGTGCCAGCAGTTTACCCCCCCCCAGGATGTTCTATAGTAGTGAGCAGTTCTTC
TRBD2	16	TRBV5-1	-	TRBJ2-3	CASSSSLAGGGDTQYF	TGCGCCAGCAGCTCATCACTAGCGGGAGGGGGAGATACGCAGTATTTT
-	15	TRBV7-2	-	TRBJ1-6	CASSLGGGNNSPLHF	TGTGCCAGCAGCTTGGGCGGGGGAAATAATTCACCCCTCCACTTT
TRBD1	14	TRBV7-9	many	TRBJ1-6	CASSFGQGASPLHF	TGTGCCAGCAGCTTCGGACAGGGGGCTTCACCCCTCCACTTT
TRBD2	16	TRBV7-2	-	TRBJ2-6	CASSVSGGSGANVLTF	TGTGCCAGCAGCGTTAGCGGGGGGTCTGGGGCCAACGTCCTGACTTTC
-	13	TRBV7-9	-	TRBJ1-2	CASSQDSSYGYAF	TGTGCCAGCAGCCAGGACAGCAGCTATGGCTACGCCTTC
-	12	TRBV9	-	TRBJ2-7	CASSGTAYEQYF	TGTGCCAGCAGCGGTACAGCCTACGAGCAGTACTTC
-	16	TRBV28	-	TRBJ2-7	CASSIRQGRGPYEQYF	TGTGCCAGCAGTATTCGACAGGGGAGGGGCCCCTACGAGCAGTACTTC
TRBD1	14	TRBV19	-	TRBJ1-6	CASSWTGDYSPLHF	TGTGCCAGTAGCTGGACAGGGGATTATTCACCCCTCCACTTT
TRBD2	16	TRBV7-8	-	TRBJ2-7	CASSFPVASGDYEQYF	TGTGCCAGCAGCTTCCCGGTGGCTAGCGGGGATTACGAGCAGTACTTC
-	14	TRBV5-8	-	TRBJ2-7	CASYLAEGAYEQYF	TGTGCCAGCTACTTAGCCGAAGGGGCCTACGAGCAGTACTTC
TRBD1	12	TRBV7-2	-	TRBJ1-2	CASSPGTGSYTF	TGTGCCAGCAGCCCTGGGACAGGATCCTACACCTTC
-	16	TRBV12-5	-	TRBJ1-1	CASGLVRGKGDTEAFF	TGTGCTAGTGGTTTGGTACGAGGGAAGGGGGACACTGAAGCTTTCTTT
TRBD1	14	TRBV10-1	-	TRBJ2-2	CASTGTANTGELFF	TGCGCCAGCACCGGGACAGCGAACACCGGGGAGCTGTTTTTT
TRBD1	15	TRBV9	-	TRBJ1-5	CASSVGTGDGQPQHF	TGTGCCAGCAGCGTCGGGACAGGGGATGGTCAGCCCCAGCATTTT
-	14	TRBV6-6	medium-sized	TRBJ2-1	CASSYPSGVNEQFF	TGTGCCAGCAGTTACCCGAGCGGTGTCAATGAGCAGTTCTTC
TRBD2	16	TRBV5-6	many	TRBJ2-3	CASSSGLAPSTDTQYF	TGTGCCAGCAGCTCTGGACTAGCCCCAAGCACAGATACGCAGTATTTT
TRBD2	13	TRBV13	-	TRBJ2-7	CASSPGGGDEQYF	TGTGCCAGCAGCCCGGGGGGAGGGGACGAGCAGTACTTC
-	11	TRBV10-3	-	TRBJ2-5	CAIGNQGTQYF	TGTGCCATCGGCAATCAGGGGACCCAGTACTTC
-	13	TRBV7-3	once	TRBJ2-7	CASSLTYAYEQYF	TGTGCCAGCAGCTTAACGTATGCGTACGAGCAGTACTTC
-	16	TRBV9	few	TRBJ2-5	CASSVDSLGPRETQYF	TGTGCCAGCAGCGTAGACTCCTTGGGCCCGAGAGAGACCCAGTACTTC
-	15	TRBV9	once	TRBJ1-5	CASSAAPQSNQPQHF	TGTGCCAGCAGCGCCGCCCCGCAGAGCAATCAGCCCCAGCATTTT
-	17	TRBV4-1	few	TRBJ1-4	CASSQESSTSTNEKLFF	TGCGCCAGCAGCCAAGAAAGTAGCACCTCAACTAATGAAAAACTGTTTTTT
TRBD2	15	TRBV9	-	TRBJ2-1	CASSPIAGLQGEQFF	TGTGCCAGCAGCCCTATAGCGGGGCTTCAGGGTGAGCAGTTCTTC
-	13	TRBV7-9	-	TRBJ1-1	CARTTHPKTEAFF	TGTGCTCGCACTACCCACCCAAAGACTGAAGCTTTCTTT